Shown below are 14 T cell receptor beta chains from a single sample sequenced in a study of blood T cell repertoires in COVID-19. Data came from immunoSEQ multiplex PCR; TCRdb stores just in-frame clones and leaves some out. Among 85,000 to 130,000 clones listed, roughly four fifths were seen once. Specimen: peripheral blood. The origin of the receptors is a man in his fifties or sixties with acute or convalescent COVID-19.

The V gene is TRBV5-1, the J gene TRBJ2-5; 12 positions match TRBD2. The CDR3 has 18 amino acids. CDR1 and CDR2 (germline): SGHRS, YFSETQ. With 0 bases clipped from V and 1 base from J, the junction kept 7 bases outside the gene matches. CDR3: CASSLGTTSGSLQETQYF. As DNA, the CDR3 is TGCGCCAGCAGCTTGGGGACGACTAGCGGGAGTCTCCAAGAGACCCAGTACTTC.

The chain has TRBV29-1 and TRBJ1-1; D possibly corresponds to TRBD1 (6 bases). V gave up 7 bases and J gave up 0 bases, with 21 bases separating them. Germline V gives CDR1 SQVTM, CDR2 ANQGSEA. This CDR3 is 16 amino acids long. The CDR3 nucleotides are TGCAGCGGCCACTCAGGGGTCGGGACCCTGAACACTGAAGCTTTCTTT. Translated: CSGHSGVGTLNTEAFF.

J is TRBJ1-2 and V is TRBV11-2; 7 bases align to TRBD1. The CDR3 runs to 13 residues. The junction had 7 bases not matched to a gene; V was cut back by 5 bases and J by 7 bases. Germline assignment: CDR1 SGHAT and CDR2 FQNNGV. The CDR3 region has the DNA TGTGCCAGCAGCGGGCGGCGACAGGGTGGCTACACCTTC. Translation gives CASSGRRQGGYTF. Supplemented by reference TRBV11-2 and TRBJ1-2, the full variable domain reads EAGVAQSPRYKIIEKRQSVAFWCNPISGHATLYWYQQILGQGPKLLIQFQNNGVVDDSQLPKDRFSAERLKGVDSTLKIQPAKLEDSAVYLCASSGRRQGGYTFGSGTRLTVV.

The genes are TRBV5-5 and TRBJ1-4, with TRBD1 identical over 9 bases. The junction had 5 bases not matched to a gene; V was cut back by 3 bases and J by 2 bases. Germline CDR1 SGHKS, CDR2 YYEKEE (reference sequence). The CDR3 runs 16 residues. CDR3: CASSYDRGTTNEKLFF. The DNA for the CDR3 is TGTGCCAGCAGCTATGACAGGGGGACTACTAATGAAAAACTGTTTTTT. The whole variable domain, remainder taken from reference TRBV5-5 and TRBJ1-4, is DAGVTQSPTHLIKTRGQQVTLRCSPISGHKSVSWYQQVLGQGPQFIFQYYEKEERGRGNFPDRFSARQFPNYSSELNVNALLLGDSALYLCASSYDRGTTNEKLFFGSGTQLSVL.

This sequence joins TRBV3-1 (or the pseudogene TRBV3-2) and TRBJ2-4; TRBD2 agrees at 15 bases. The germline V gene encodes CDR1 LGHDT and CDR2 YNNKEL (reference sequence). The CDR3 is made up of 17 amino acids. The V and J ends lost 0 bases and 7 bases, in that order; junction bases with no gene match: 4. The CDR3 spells CASSQERGTSGRNIQYF. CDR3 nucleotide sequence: TGTGCCAGCAGCCAAGAAAGAGGGACTAGCGGGAGGAACATTCAGTACTTC.

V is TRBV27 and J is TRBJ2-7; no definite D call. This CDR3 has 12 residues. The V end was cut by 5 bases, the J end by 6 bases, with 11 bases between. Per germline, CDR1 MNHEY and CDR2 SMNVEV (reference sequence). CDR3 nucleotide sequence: TGTGCCAGCAGTCGCCGGTCTGGCGAGCAGTACTTC. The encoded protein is CASSRRSGEQYF.

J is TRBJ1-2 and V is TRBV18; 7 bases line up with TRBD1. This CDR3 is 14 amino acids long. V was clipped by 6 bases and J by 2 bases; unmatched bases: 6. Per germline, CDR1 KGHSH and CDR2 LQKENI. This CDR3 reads CASSGGDRNYGYTF. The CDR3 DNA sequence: TGTGCCAGCTCTGGAGGGGACAGAAACTATGGCTACACCTTC.

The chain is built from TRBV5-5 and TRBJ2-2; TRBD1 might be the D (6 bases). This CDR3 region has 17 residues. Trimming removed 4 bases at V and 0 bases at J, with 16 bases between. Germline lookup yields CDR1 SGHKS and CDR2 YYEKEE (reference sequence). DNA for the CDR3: TGTGCCAGCAGCCTCCTTTCCGGGACAACGAACACCGGGGAGCTGTTTTTT. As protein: CASSLLSGTTNTGELFF.

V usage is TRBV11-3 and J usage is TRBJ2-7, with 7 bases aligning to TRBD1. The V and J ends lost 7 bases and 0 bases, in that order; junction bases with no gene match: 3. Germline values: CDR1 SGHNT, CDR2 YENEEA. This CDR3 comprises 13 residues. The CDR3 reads CASTRDSSYEQYF. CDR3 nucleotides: TGTGCCAGCACCCGGGACAGCTCCTACGAGCAGTACTTC.

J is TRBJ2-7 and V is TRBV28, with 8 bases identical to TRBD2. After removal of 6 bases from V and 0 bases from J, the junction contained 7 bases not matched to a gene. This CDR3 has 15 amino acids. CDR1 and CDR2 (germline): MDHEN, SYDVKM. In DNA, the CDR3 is TGTGCCAGCAGGGCAACTAGCGGAAGCTCCTACGAGCAGTACTTC. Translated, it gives CASRATSGSSYEQYF.

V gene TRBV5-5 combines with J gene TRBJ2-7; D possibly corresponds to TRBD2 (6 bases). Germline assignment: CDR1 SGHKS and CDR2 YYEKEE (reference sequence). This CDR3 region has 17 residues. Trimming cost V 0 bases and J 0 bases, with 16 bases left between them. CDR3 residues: CASSLGDLPRPSYEQYF. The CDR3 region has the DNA TGTGCCAGCAGCTTGGGGGACTTACCCCGCCCCTCCTACGAGCAGTACTTC.

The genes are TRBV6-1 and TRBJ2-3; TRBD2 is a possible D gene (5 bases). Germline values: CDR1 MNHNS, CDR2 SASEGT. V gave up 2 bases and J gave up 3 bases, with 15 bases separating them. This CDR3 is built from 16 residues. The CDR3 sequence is CASSESPGLGTDTQYF. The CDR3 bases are TGTGCCAGCAGTGAATCCCCCGGACTGGGGACAGATACGCAGTATTTT.

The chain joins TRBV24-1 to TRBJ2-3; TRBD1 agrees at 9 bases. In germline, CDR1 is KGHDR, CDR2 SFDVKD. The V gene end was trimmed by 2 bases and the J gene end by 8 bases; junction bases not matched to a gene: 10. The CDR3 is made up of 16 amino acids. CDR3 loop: CATSDSRQGGLSTQYF. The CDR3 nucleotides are TGTGCCACCAGTGATTCCCGACAGGGGGGTTTGAGTACGCAGTATTTT.

CDR3 in DNA: TGTGCCAGCAGCCTCGGTAGTATTAGTTTAGATACGCAGTATTTT. It yields the protein CASSLGSISLDTQYF. This chain connects TRBV7-9 to TRBJ2-3; D unresolved. CDR3 length: 15 residues. Deletions cut 5 bases from V and 5 bases from J, with 17 bases between. Germline V lookup: CDR1 SEHNR, CDR2 FQNEAQ (reference sequence).